This T cell receptor beta chain is drawn from a study of blood T cell repertoires in COVID-19. The data were produced by immunoSEQ multiplex PCR, yet TCRdb's version contains in-frame clones alone and is incomplete. The data hold 350,000 to 450,000 clones, with around 87% observed a single time. Either two negative PCRs, clearance, or symptom resolution qualified Cohort 3 donors as recovered. This receptor was identified in a man aged 30 to 39 who had recovered from COVID-19. Material for sequencing was PBMCs or T cells enriched from blood (not recorded which).

The CDR3 nucleotides are TGTGCCAGCAGCCTACCGACAGGGATCGGCAATGAGCAGTTCTTC. Protein: CASSLPTGIGNEQFF. This chain joins TRBV7-8 and TRBJ2-1; TRBD1 matches 7 bases. The CDR3 consists of 15 residues. V shed 5 bases and J 6 bases; nucleotides not matched to a gene: 10. Germline V gene sequence: CDR1 SGHVS, CDR2 FQNEAQ.